This T cell receptor beta chain stems from a study of CD8 T cells in Susac syndrome. This clonotype appeared a single time. CDR1 is MNHEY and CDR2 is SMNVEV in the germline V gene (reference sequence). CDR3 length: 16 amino acids. Losses at the gene ends were 7 bases for V and 0 bases for J; bases not matched to a gene: 10. Reverse transcription of 0.5 to 1 ug RNA was performed with random hexamers. It was immunoSEQ multiplex PCR that amplified TCR beta CDR3 across 54 Vbeta and 13 Jbeta. TCRdb re-analysed the immunoSEQ multiplex PCR reads in MiXCR, keeping a single row per CDR3 protein. This sample yields just over 300,000 distinct CDR3 sequences, of which 90% to 95% are seen a single time; approximately 0.065% belongs to the top ten. CD8+ and CD4+ T cells circulating in blood were sequenced for TCR beta. Stable or active relapsing-remitting multiple sclerosis, untreated and meeting revised McDonald criteria, defined the controls.

The sequence was collected from a human donor with multiple sclerosis. V and J are TRBV27 and TRBJ2-7; the match to TRBD1 covers 9 bases. The source material was CD4+ T cells from PBMCs. This chain's CDR3 is CASTSWGDRASYEQYF. The CDR3 region has the DNA TGTGCCAGCACCTCATGGGGGGACAGGGCCTCCTACGAGCAGTACTTC.